This TCR beta chain was retrieved from a study of cytomegalovirus exposure and HLA in healthy donors (TCRdb year 2017). For the study in its entirety: An earlier analysis of 587 of the donors reported more than 250 Gb of sequence data and some 100 million unique TCR beta sequences from 150 million to 200 million T cells. Class I and class II HLA loci were covered by the typing at four-digit resolution. An earlier analysis of approximately 640 of the donors applied high-throughput TCR beta sequencing to assess whether each TCR beta V gene segment acted as functional or pseudogenic. A later genetic analysis took genome-wide SNP genotypes for about three fifths of the 666 donors and used that subset as a discovery cohort. Across around 400 genotyped donors of the cohort, an average of roughly 200,000 unique TCR beta nucleotide sequences per donor were sequenced, and roughly 18% of those sequences were non-productive. Because of strong linkage in the cohort, five DR-DQ haplotypes were treated as single units for association and clustering. An early release covering approximately 600 HLA-typed donors comprised roughly 300 gigabases of sequencing data and approximately 80 million unique TCR sequences. Typing coverage varied by locus: about 629-640 donors for A, B, C, DRB1 and DQB1; approximately 500 for DQA1; about 600 for DPA1; approximately 450 for DPB1. A later analysis re-analyzed previously published TCR beta repertoires from 660 or so donors and added high-resolution HLA genotyping to study TCR occurrence patterns. Donor age, sex, ethnicity and CMV serostatus were collected together with the repertoire data. The aim of the study was to test whether cataloging public T cell receptors could identify signatures of past pathogen exposure. Among the roughly 400 genotyped donors, around 79% belonged to the genetic ancestry cluster associated with self-reported Caucasian donors. Every discovery cohort repertoire had been produced on one sequencing platform. In addition to the first cohort of around 670 subjects, a separate validation cohort of around 110 different subjects was used. The study used immunosequencing to profile the T cell repertoires of around 600 subjects and linked those repertoires to cytomegalovirus serostatus. In the later analysis, no new phenotypic data were used to find candidate immune exposures; instead, reliance was placed on TCR beta sequences and their occurrence across donors. To predict cytomegalovirus infection status, the study combined high-throughput TCR immunosequencing, statistical association of individual TCRs with disease status, and machine learning.

The CDR3 has 15 amino acids, counting the end cysteine and phenylalanine. Only CDR3 DNA is held: 45 bases, read in frame from base 1. Clipping removes 0 bases from V and 3 bases from J, with 6 as the unmatched junction base count. Looking up the germline V gene yields CDR1 SGHRS and CDR2 YFSETQ. Overall study results and their limits: HLA typing was unavailable for some donors at each locus, so association tests used only the typed subset. A later analysis found that HLA-associated TCR beta chains were more clonally expanded and had lower generation probabilities than equally common non-associated chains. While some public TCRs were present in many individuals, most TCR sequences turned up only very rarely across donors. The study gave a list of under 200 TCR beta chains associated with cytomegalovirus. A later analysis associated 17,000 or so TCR beta sequences with specific HLA alleles at a false discovery rate of 0.05. A further reported finding was that TCR beta sequences accurately predicted the HLA-A and HLA-B alleles for most subjects in the first cohort. Three of the identified cytomegalovirus-associated TCR beta chains were confirmed in vitro to be specific for cytomegalovirus antigens. Correlated functional status among segregating V segments might reflect linkage disequilibrium, but an unknown experimental factor could not be ruled out. Because counts were too low, more than 15 rarely observed V segments, including chromosome 9 orphons, were left out of the earlier analysis of over 550 of the donors. Sequencing depth was assumed to be roughly uniform across donors in the presence/absence analyses, though that assumption may not hold. The only immune exposure information available for the cohort was CMV serostatus. In a later analysis, several top co-occurrence clusters were reported to appear linked to parvovirus B19, influenza, CMV and Epstein-Barr virus. In an earlier analysis of around 600 of the donors, most TCR beta V segments were observed in productive rearrangements about 87% or about 30% of the time, broadly matching IMGT annotations. In this cohort, only TCR beta chains were sequenced, and detectable features were limited by the absence of alpha or paired-chain data. A later genetic analysis associated a missense DCLRE1C variant with V-gene and J-gene trimming of TCR beta chains, and an independent cohort replicated the association. Strong co-occurrence of HLA alleles, especially DR and DQ, made assigning TCR associations to individual alleles difficult. The authors suggested that the approach could potentially be extended to other disease states and immunological phenotypes. The classifier was reported to diagnose cytomegalovirus status with high specificity and sensitivity in both the original and validation cohorts. A group of highly shared sequence variants was considered likely to be a technical artifact of the sequencing pipeline. A later analysis found that TCR association rates varied across HLA loci, with DRB1 alleles showing the most associated TCRs and HLA-C alleles the fewest. Some IMGT-functional V segments, including TRBV6-2 and TRBV6-3, could not be told apart with the 87-base-pair reads, so those segments were excluded. Most CMV-associated TCR beta chains appeared to be HLA-restricted in a later analysis, and the HLA associations seemed to be driven largely by CMV exposure. A later genetic analysis reported fewer N-insertions in productive TCRs among donors in an Asian-associated ancestry cluster than the roughly 620-donor mean.

The library was produced with the immunoSEQ multiplex PCR assay. For the multiplex PCR, a mixture combining 60 forward primers for TCR Vbeta segments and 13 reverse primers for TCR Jbeta segments was used. The CDR3 region of rearranged TCR beta genes was amplified from genomic DNA by a multiplex PCR assay. Amplified TCR beta libraries were sequenced as 87-base-pair reads on the Illumina HiSeq System. In the authors' own workflow: A later analysis counted approximately 74 million unique TCR beta chains across the 650 to 800 repertoires, and 10 million to 12 million of these chains were shared by at least two donors. Raw reads were error-corrected and collapsed into unique sequences by a nearest-neighbor algorithm in which closely related sequences were merged to remove PCR and sequencing errors. Alignment of CDR3 sequences to IMGT reference sequences was used to assign V, D and J gene segments. For a sequence to be retained, a match of at least six nucleotides was required to both a V gene segment and a J gene segment. Rearrangements were called productive when the CDR3 lacked stop codons and stayed in frame with V and J; all others were non-productive. Following IMGT convention, CDR3 was defined as the stretch from the second conserved V-encoded cysteine up to the conserved J-encoded phenylalanine. The earlier analysis of about 560 of the donors excluded any sequence lacking an unambiguous match to a single V gene segment. An earlier analysis of just under 600 of the donors called V segments functional above 56.7% productive rearrangements and segregating when the between-donor standard deviation exceeded 5%. A statistical classification framework was built for diagnosing cytomegalovirus status from the catalog of TCR beta chain sequences. In a later analysis, V and J genes were assigned by comparing TCR nucleotide sequences against IMGT/GENE-DB human TR gene sequences. The TCRdist pipeline was used in a later analysis to assign CDR3 sequences and most-parsimonious VDJ recombination scenarios. In a later analysis, every TCR beta chain was defined by the combination of its CDR3 amino acid sequence and its V-gene family, and reads without a unique V-gene family were dropped. In a later analysis, several hundred highly shared, low-generation-probability nucleotide sequences were removed to address suspected cross-contamination and a sequencing artifact. In a later analysis, a clonal expansion index for each public chain was calculated from normalized within-repertoire ranks of inferred template counts. A later analysis computed generation probabilities with a VDJ recombination model fitted to out-of-frame rearrangements, and checked the results against IGoR. In a later analysis, TCR-TCR, TCR-HLA and TCR-CMV co-occurrence was scored with hypergeometric tests, and a repertoire-size bias correction was applied to TCR pairs. To estimate false discovery rates, a later analysis permuted the HLA or CMV assignments 20 times. A later analysis grouped co-occurring TCRs with DBSCAN, adding TCRdist sequence similarity when clustering within HLA-allele-positive subsets. Repertoires with fewer than 30,000 or more than 120,000 public chains were left out of co-occurrence clustering, as were about 5 repertoires with anomalous nucleotide sharing. TCRdb provides this immuneACCESS table in a form limited to in-frame rearrangements. Some clones are lacking; in checked studies, under half of them reflect an unresolved V gene, and why the rest are absent is not known. D and trimming were read from the DNA, whereas the V and J calls and clone size are those reported in that table. The sample's own table lists roughly 45,000 clones. Together, the top ten hold approximately 1.8% of the sample.

In total, approximately 610 healthy bone marrow donors made up the cohort. At the time of sampling, every cohort member was nominally healthy, though immune exposures that went unrecorded were likely present. The donor was CMV seronegative and belonged to the group of 350 to 400 seronegative cohort members. A peripheral blood sample was provided by each donor, and peripheral blood mononuclear cells were used for TCR beta sequencing. The Qiagen DNeasy Blood Extraction Kit was used to extract genomic DNA from the blood cell samples. As to this clone: What this receptor recognizes is not known.

The sequence was obtained from a woman aged 30 to 39 in good health and CMV-seronegative. Specimen: PBMCs. This receptor chain uses TRBV5-1 and TRBJ2-7, with 7 middle bases fitting TRBD2. The CDR3 corresponds to CASSLGLAAIYEQYF. The nucleotides read TGCGCCAGCAGCTTGGGGCTAGCGGCAATCTACGAGCAGTACTTC.